One T cell receptor beta chain is described in this entry. Its antigen is undetermined. The sample is drawn from a study of T cells in localized non-small cell lung cancer. General study results and limits: Among the tissues sampled, uninvolved adjacent lung had the highest T cell clonality, above tumor. Appearing in adjacent lung were a median roughly 60 of the top 100 tumor clones.

The method was immunoSEQ multiplex PCR; TCRdb's version includes in-frame clones alone and lacks a portion of them. The sample yields almost 20,000 clones, approximately 91% seen once. Unmatched junction bases numbered 12, after V lost 10 bases and J lost 5 bases. Germline values: CDR1 SNHLY, CDR2 FYNNEI. The CDR3 totals 14 residues. The sequences come from peripheral blood, collected before any cancer treatment. The receptor was derived from a man aged 35 to 69 with stage I lung adenocarcinoma. The genes are TRBV2 and TRBJ2-7; TRBD2 matches 9 bases. CDR3 region: CANGRSSGIDEQYF. The DNA for the CDR3 is TGTGCCAACGGCCGATCTAGCGGGATCGACGAGCAGTACTTC.